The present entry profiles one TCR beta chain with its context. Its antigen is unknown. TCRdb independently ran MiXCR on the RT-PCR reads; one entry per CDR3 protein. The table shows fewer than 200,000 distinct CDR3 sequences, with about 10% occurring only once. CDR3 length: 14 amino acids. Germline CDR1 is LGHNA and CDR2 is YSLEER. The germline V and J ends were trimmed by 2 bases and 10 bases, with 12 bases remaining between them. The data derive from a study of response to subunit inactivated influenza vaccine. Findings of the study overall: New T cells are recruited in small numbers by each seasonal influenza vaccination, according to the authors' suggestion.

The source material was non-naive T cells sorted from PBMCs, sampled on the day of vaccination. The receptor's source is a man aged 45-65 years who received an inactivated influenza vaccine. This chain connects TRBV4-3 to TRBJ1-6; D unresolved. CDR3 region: CASSQINKGSPLHF. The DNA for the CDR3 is TGCGCCAGCAGCCAAATTAATAAGGGATCACCCCTCCACTTT.